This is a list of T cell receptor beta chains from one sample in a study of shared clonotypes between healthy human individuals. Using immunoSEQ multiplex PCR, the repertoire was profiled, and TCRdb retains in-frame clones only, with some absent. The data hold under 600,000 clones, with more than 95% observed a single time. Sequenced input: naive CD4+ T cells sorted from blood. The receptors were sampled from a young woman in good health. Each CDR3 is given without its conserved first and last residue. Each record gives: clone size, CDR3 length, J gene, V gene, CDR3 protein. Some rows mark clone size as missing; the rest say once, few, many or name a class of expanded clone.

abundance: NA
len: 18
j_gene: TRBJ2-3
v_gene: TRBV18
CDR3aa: ASSPPIGGVSGIVADTQY

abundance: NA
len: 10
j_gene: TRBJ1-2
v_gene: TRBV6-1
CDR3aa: ASSEGVYGYT

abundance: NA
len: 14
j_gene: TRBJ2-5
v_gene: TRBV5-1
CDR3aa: ASSLAIAWGGETQY

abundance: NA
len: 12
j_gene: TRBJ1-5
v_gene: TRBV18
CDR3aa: ASSPDRGNQPQH

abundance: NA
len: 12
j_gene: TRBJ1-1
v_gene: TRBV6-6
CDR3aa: ASSYSDRFTEAF

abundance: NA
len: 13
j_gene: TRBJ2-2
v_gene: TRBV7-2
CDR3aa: ASSARDRDTGELF

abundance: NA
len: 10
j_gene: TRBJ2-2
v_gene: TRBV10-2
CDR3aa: ASSVQAGELF

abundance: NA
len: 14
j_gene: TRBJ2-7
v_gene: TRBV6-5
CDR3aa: ASSYDRISPGQEQY

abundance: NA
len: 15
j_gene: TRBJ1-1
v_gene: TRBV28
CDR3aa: ASSSSWGVPPNTEAF

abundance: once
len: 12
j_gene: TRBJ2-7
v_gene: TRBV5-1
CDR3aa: ASSLSAGVYEQY

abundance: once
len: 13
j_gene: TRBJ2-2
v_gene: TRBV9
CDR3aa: ASSRDRVNTGELF

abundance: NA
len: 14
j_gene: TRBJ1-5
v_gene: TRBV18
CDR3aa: ASSPRGVESNQPQH

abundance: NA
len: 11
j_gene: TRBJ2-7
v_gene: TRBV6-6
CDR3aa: ASSGQGSYEQY

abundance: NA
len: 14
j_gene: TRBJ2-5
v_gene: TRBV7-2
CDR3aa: ASSSPVSGPRETQY

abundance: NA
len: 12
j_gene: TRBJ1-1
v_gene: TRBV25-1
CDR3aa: ASRQGPGGTEAF

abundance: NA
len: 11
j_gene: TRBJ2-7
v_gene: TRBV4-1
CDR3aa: ASSQESSYEQY

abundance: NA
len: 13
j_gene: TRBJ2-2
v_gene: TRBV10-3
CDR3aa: AISGAERGTGELF

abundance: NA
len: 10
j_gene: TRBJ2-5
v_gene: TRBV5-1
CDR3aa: ASSRSTETQY

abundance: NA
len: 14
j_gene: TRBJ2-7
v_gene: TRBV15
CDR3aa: ATSRGAGGHRGEQY

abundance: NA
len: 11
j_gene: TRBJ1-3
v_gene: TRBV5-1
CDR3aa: ASSLLDGNTIY

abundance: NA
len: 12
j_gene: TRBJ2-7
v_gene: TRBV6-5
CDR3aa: ASRPDYHSYEQY

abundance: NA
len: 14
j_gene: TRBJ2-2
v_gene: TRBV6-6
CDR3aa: ASSYEGAWDTGELF

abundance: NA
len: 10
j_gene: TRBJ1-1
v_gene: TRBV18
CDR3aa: ASSPEGSEAF

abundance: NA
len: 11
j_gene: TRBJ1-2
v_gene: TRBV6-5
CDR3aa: ASSPGTQNHYT